This T cell receptor beta chain was recorded in a study of blood T cells in healthy people across ages. Using a J-beta primer mix together with a sample-barcoded 5' primer, a second PCR was run for about 7 to 12 cycles. TCRdb ran MiXCR on the 5' RACE reads and lists one entry per CDR3 protein. The data hold roughly 1,800,000 distinct CDR3 sequences, with roughly 52% observed a single time. Regarding the study as a whole: Getting older went along with TCR beta diversity per million T cells dropping roughly linearly.

CDR3 size: 15 residues. CDR1 is SGHTA, CDR2 FQGNSA, per germline. Losses at the gene ends were 5 bases for V and 3 bases for J; bases not matched to a gene: 6. Total RNA was extracted at no less than 6 micrograms per sample. As regards this clonotype: Antigen specificity is unknown.

Sequenced input: blood. The V and J genes are TRBV7-2 and TRBJ1-3; TRBD1 matches 8 bases. The clonotype originates from a woman between 35 and 50 years old in good health. CDR3 sequence reads: CASSRDRSFGNTIYF. The CDR3 DNA sequence: TGTGCCAGCAGCCGGGACAGGAGCTTTGGAAACACCATATATTTT. Using reference TRBV7-2 and TRBJ1-3 for the parts outside the CDR3, the full variable domain is GAGVSQSPSNKVTEKGKDVELRCDPISGHTALYWYRQSLGQGLEFLIYFQGNSAPDKSGLPSDRFSAERTGGSVSTLTIQRTQQEDSAVYLCASSRDRSFGNTIYFGEGSWLTVV.